This T cell receptor (beta chain) derives from a study of T cells expressing NK-cell markers. Study-level information: The TCR beta repertoires originated in sorted CD3+CD56+NKG2C+, CD3+CD56+NKG2C- and CD3+CD56-NKG2C+ T cells. One of eight sequenced donors was HCMV-seronegative; the other seven were seropositive. Regarding the study as a whole: For 6 or 7 donors, the dominant NKG2C+ clonotypes made up about 1.0-8% of their CD8+ T cells. Similarly, these clonotypes led the CD3+CD56-NKG2C+ fraction as well in a handful of donors.

From its re-call of the 5' RACE reads, TCRdb lists each CDR3 protein once, without DNA. This repertoire includes more than 4,500 distinct CDR3 sequences. The CDR3 spans 18 residues. Germline V gene sequence: CDR1 LGHDT, CDR2 YNNKEL (reference sequence). Comment on this clonotype: What it binds is not known.

The chain joins TRBV3-1 to TRBJ2-2; the TRBD2 assignment by TCRdb is unverifiable without DNA. The TCR was taken from a man younger than 35 in good health. Sequencing used blood T cells: a sorted CD56 or NKG2C T cell subset, CD4+ or CD8+ T cells, or bulk PBMC T cells (not recorded which). The CDR3 reads CASSQVQGLAANTGELFF.